The present T cell receptor beta chain was sequenced within a study of T cell responses to AZD1222 COVID-19 vaccine. Whole-study findings and limits: Spike-specific TCR depth and breadth grew after two AZD1222 doses. Reportedly, nearly half the spike-specific TCRs target unmutated variant regions. Spike was spanned by vaccine-associated CD4 TCRs, with dominance at 160-218 and 743-854.

Here immunoSEQ multiplex PCR was the method, and the copy in TCRdb shows in-frame clones only, minus some. The sample consists of some 150,000 clones, 92% of them appearing once. Deletions cut 3 bases from V and 2 bases from J, with 7 bases between. In germline, CDR1 is LNHDA, CDR2 SQIVND (reference sequence). The CDR3 contains 14 residues. Remarks on this clone: Its antigen is not identified.

V gene TRBV19 combines with J gene TRBJ2-2; D gene ambiguous. The specimen comprised peripheral blood, sampled on day 0 of AZD1222 vaccination. The TCR comes from an adult in good health. CDR3 loop: CASSIRPNTGELFF. The CDR3, as DNA: TGTGCCAGTAGTATCAGGCCCAACACCGGGGAGCTGTTTTTT.